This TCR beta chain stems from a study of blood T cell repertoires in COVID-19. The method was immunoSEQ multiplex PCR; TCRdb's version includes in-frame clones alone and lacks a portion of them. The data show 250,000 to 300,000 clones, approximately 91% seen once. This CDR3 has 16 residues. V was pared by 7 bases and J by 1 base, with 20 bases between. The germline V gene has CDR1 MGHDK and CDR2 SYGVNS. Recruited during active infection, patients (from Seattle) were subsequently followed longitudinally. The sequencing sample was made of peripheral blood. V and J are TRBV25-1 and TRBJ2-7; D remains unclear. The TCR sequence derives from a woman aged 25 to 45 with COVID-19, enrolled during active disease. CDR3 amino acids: CASNRMGAFRSYEQYF. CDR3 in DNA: TGTGCCAGCAACCGAATGGGTGCTTTCAGGTCCTACGAGCAGTACTTC.